The next 4 T cell receptor beta chains were all read from a single sample in a study of vaccination and CD4 T cells after COVID-19. Treatment noted: roughly 11-day PBMC culture with coronavirus spike peptide pools or control peptides (ViraFEST assay). The unexposed donor provided CD4+ T cells, which were taken before the COVID-19 pandemic (2011-2018). Researchers used the Oncomine TCR Beta short-read assay to sequence DNA from cultured CD4+ T cells. Genomic DNA from cultured CD4+ T cells was extracted. TCRdb analysed the PCR reads with MiXCR anew, one entry per CDR3 protein. The sample includes about 10,000 distinct CDR3 sequences, about 28% of them seen just once. These receptors' targets are unknown. The sample taken for sequencing was CD4+ T cells from blood, cultured in vitro. The receptor set was obtained from a human donor in good health.

The sample holds a few counts of this clonotype. The chain recombines TRBV27 with TRBJ2-5; D is possibly TRBD1 (5 bases). V was clipped by 2 bases and J by 1 base, with 5 bases between them. Germline V lookup: CDR1 MNHEY, CDR2 SMNVEV (reference sequence). The CDR3 is 13 amino acids. The CDR3 region has the DNA TGTGCCAGCAGTTTAAGGGGCCAAGAGACCCAGTACTTC. Translating it yields CASSLRGQETQYF.

The J gene is TRBJ1-2, the V gene TRBV6-2 or TRBV6-3, with TRBD1 as a possible D gene (5 bases). Germline CDR1 is MNHEY and CDR2 is SVGEGT. This CDR3 is built from 13 residues. The ends were cut back, 6 bases at V and 3 bases at J, with 11 bases in the middle. In DNA, the CDR3 is TGTGCCAGCAGCCAGGGACCTTACTATGGCTACACCTTC. As protein: CASSQGPYYGYTF.

This chain connects TRBV20-1 to TRBJ2-1; the D gene is possibly TRBD1 (7 bases). Germline-derived CDR1 and CDR2 are DFQATT and SNEGSKA (reference sequence). V lost 5 bases and J lost 3, with 23 bases in between. The CDR3 extends over 17 amino acids. CDR3 region: CSAGRQGGSGFYNEQFF. CDR3 DNA: TGCAGTGCTGGTCGACAGGGTGGTAGCGGCTTCTACAATGAGCAGTTCTTC.

The chain joins TRBV6-2 or TRBV6-3 to TRBJ1-1; 9 positions agree with TRBD1. This CDR3 has 19 amino acids. The V and J ends lost 0 bases and 1 base, in that order; junction bases with no gene match: 12. Germline V gene data show CDR1 as MNHEY and CDR2 as SVGEGT. CDR3 nucleotides: TGTGCCAGCAGTTACTCCACAGGGGGCCCCTTCCGGCCGAACACTGAAGCTTTCTTT. Its translation is CASSYSTGGPFRPNTEAFF.